This paragraph reports one T cell receptor (beta chain). Antigen: not known. PCR used 60 Vbeta primers and 13 Jbeta primers. Libraries were prepared by immunoSEQ multiplex PCR; TCRdb keeps only in-frame clonotypes and omits some of them. The sample yields 150,000 to 200,000 clones, over 65% seen once. These data are taken from a study of cytomegalovirus exposure and HLA in healthy donors. Donors sampled were nominally healthy, though unrecorded immune exposures were likely. Study observations and caveats: At a 0.05 false discovery rate, a later analysis found some 17,000 TCR beta sequences to be associated with HLA alleles.

The sample consisted of PBMCs. This clonotype originated in a man aged 18 to 35 in good health and CMV-seropositive.

CDR3 protein: CASTQPGQNTEAFF. CDR3 nucleotide sequence: TGTGCCAGCACCCAACCGGGACAGAACACTGAAGCTTTCTTT. This chain joins TRBV6-8 and TRBJ1-1, with D possibly being TRBD1 (6 bases). V was cut by 7 bases and J by 1 base, with 13 bases left in between. Per germline, CDR1 MNHGY and CDR2 SAAAGT. There are 14 residues in the CDR3.